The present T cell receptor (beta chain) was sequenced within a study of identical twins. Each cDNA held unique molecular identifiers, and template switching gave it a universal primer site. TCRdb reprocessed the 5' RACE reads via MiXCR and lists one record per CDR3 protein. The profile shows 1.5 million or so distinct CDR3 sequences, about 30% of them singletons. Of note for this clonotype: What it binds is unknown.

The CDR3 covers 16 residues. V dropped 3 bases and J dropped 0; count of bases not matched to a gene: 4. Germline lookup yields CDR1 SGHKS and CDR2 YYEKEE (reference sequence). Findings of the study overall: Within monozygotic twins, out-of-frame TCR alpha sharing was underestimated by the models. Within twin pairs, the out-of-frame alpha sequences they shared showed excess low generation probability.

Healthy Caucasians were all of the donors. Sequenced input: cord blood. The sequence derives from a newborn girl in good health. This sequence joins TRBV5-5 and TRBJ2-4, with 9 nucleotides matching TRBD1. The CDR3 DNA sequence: TGTGCCAGCAGCTGGGGACAGGGAACAGCCAAAAACATTCAGTACTTC. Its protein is CASSWGQGTAKNIQYF.